These 28 T cell receptor beta chains came from one sample sequenced in a study of T-cell memory formation after mild COVID-19. TCRdb reprocessed the 5' RACE reads with MiXCR, giving one entry per CDR3 protein. The top ten hold about 43% of the sample, which has roughly 86,000 distinct CDR3 sequences, about 16% seen once. The source material was PBMCs or a T cell subset sorted from them (not recorded which). Receptors originate from a man between 18 and 35 years old who had mild COVID-19 (a few samples of this study predate the infection). Cell type and time point are not known.

This clonotype was recorded at least ten times. This sequence joins TRBV7-8 and TRBJ2-1; tentative D call: TRBD1 (6 bases). The length of the CDR3 is 13 residues. Germline V gene lookup returns CDR1 SGHVS and CDR2 FQNEAQ. Trimming removed 0 bases at V and 9 bases at J, with 9 bases between. This CDR3 reads CASSLADRSEQFF. The CDR3 nucleotides are TGTGCCAGCAGCTTAGCAGACAGGTCTGAGCAGTTCTTC.

This clonotype has just a few counts. J is TRBJ2-6 and V is TRBV10-3; D is unresolved. Trimming took off 10 bases at V and 4 bases at J, with 14 bases between the two ends. This CDR3 contains 14 residues. Germline loops: CDR1 ENHRY, CDR2 SYGVKD. This CDR3 is CATGVGYGANVLTF. The CDR3 bases are TGTGCCACCGGAGTCGGGTACGGGGCCAACGTCCTGACTTTC.

This clonotype has a handful of counts. The V gene is TRBV6-5, the J gene TRBJ2-2; D unclear. The length of the CDR3 is 15 residues. The V end was cut by 2 bases, the J end by 2 bases, with 9 bases between. CDR1 is MNHEY and CDR2 is SVGAGI in the germline V gene. The CDR3 reads CASSYVETNTGELFF. In DNA, the CDR3 is TGTGCCAGCAGTTACGTAGAAACTAACACCGGGGAGCTGTTTTTT.

The V call is TRBV9, the J call TRBJ1-2; no clear D gene. Germline V gene sequence: CDR1 SGDLS, CDR2 YYNGEE. V lost 3 bases, J lost 0 bases, and 12 bases lay in between. This CDR3 comprises 15 residues. The chain's CDR3 is CASSGNPDTNYGYTF. The CDR3 nucleotides read TGTGCCAGCAGCGGTAATCCGGATACTAACTATGGCTACACCTTC.

This chain uses TRBV12-3 or TRBV12-4 with TRBJ2-4; D is unresolved. This CDR3 is 14 amino acids long. V was clipped by 5 bases and J by 1 base, with 9 bases between them. The CDR3 DNA is TGTGCCAGCAGTCCCGGTGGGGCCAAAAACATTCAGTACTTC. Amino acids: CASSPGGAKNIQYF.

The table lists this clonotype with a few counts. The V call is TRBV15, the J call TRBJ1-1, with D hard to call. The ends were cut back, 5 bases at V and 3 bases at J, with 19 bases in the middle. Germline CDR1 is LNHNV and CDR2 is YYDKDF (reference sequence). CDR3 length equals 16 residues. DNA for the CDR3: TGTGCCACCAGCCCCCGGGAACGGTCGAGGTACACTGAAGCTTTCTTT. As protein: CATSPRERSRYTEAFF.

The chain joins TRBV5-1 to TRBJ1-1, with a possible D match to TRBD1 (5 bases). The length of the CDR3 is 14 residues. Germline V gene lookup returns CDR1 SGHRS and CDR2 YFSETQ. V lost 3 bases and J 5 bases, leaving 14 bases between the germline ends. DNA of the CDR3: TGCGCCAGCAGCTGGTCCGGGGGTGGAACTGAAGCTTTCTTT. This sequence encodes CASSWSGGGTEAFF.

This clonotype appeared many times. The chain has TRBV7-6 and TRBJ2-3; a weak D match, TRBD2 (7 bases). CDR1 is SGHVS, CDR2 FNYEAQ, per germline. The CDR3 is 15 residues long. V lost 1 base to trimming and J lost 2 bases, with 10 bases between them. CDR3 residues: CASSLVGGVTDTQYF. For the CDR3, the DNA is TGTGCCAGCAGCTTAGTAGGGGGGGTCACAGATACGCAGTATTTT.

This clonotype was counted between two and nine times. The chain uses TRBV11-2 and TRBJ2-3; D uncertain. Between the trimmed V and J ends, which lost 3 bases and 0 bases, there was a span of 4 bases. The CDR3 contains 13 residues. CDR1 SGHAT and CDR2 FQNNGV come from the germline V gene. CDR3 amino acids: CASSLQSTDTQYF. DNA of the CDR3: TGTGCCAGCAGCTTGCAAAGCACAGATACGCAGTATTTT.

This clonotype turned up a few times. The chain uses TRBV15 and TRBJ1-5, with 10 bases matching TRBD1. The CDR3 totals 16 residues. With V trimmed by 4 bases and J by 2 bases, 5 bases remained unmatched. From germline, CDR1 is LNHNV and CDR2 YYDKDF (reference sequence). CDR3 region: CATSTAGTGGNQPQHF. CDR3 bases: TGTGCCACCAGCACGGCCGGGACAGGGGGCAATCAGCCCCAGCATTTT.

The CDR3 coding sequence is TGTGCCAGCGACAGTTTCGGTTTAGGGGGGAGCTCCTACAATGAGCAGTTCTTC. It translates to CASDSFGLGGSSYNEQFF. The chain combines TRBV12-3 or TRBV12-4 with TRBJ2-1; either TRBD1 or TRBD2 may supply D (6 bases each). The CDR3 has 18 amino acids. The ends were cut back, 8 bases at V and 0 bases at J, with 23 bases in the middle.

V is TRBV4-3 and J is TRBJ1-5; unclear D gene. The CDR3 is 14 residues long. Trimming shortened V by 4 bases and J by 0 bases, and 7 bases separated the two germline ends. The germline gives CDR1 LGHNA, CDR2 YSLEER. Here the CDR3 DNA reads TGCGCCAGCAGCCCCTTGTATAGCAATCAGCCCCAGCATTTT. Translated: CASSPLYSNQPQHF.

This clonotype was seen ten or more times. This chain links TRBV29-1 with TRBJ2-3; 12 bases fit TRBD2. Germline V lookup: CDR1 SQVTM, CDR2 ANQGSEA. The length of the CDR3 is 15 residues. J was trimmed by 5 bases and V by 6 bases; bases with no gene match: 9. CDR3 in DNA: TGCAGCGTAATGAAGACTAGCGGGGGCGGAGATACGCAGTATTTT. It yields the protein CSVMKTSGGGDTQYF.

The table lists this clonotype with a few counts. V usage is TRBV11-2 and J usage is TRBJ2-1; 7 nucleotides agree with TRBD1. V was clipped by 3 bases and J by 10 bases; unmatched bases: 12. The CDR3 covers 15 residues. Germline values: CDR1 SGHAT, CDR2 FQNNGV. CDR3 sequence reads: CASSFRDRRSPEQFF. The CDR3 DNA sequence: TGTGCCAGCAGCTTCCGGGACAGACGATCCCCAGAGCAGTTCTTC.

This clonotype has only a few counts. The CDR3 DNA is TGTGCCAGCAGTTCCCCAGGGGTTTACGCTGAAGCTTTCTTT. It specifies CASSSPGVYAEAFF. The rearrangement links TRBV6-6 to TRBJ1-1, with a possible D match to TRBD1 (6 bases). Trimming cost V 4 bases and J 6 bases, with 15 bases left between them. Germline CDR1 reads MNHNY; CDR2 reads SVGAGI (reference sequence). The CDR3 extends over 14 amino acids.

This clonotype was observed a few times. This chain links TRBV7-2 with TRBJ2-5; D possibly uses TRBD1 or TRBD2 (6 bases each). Trimming took 8 bases from V and 5 from J, leaving 18 bases between them. Germline CDR1 SGHTA, CDR2 FQGNSA. The CDR3 extends over 14 amino acids. CDR3 loop: CASRSRGQGETQYF. In DNA, the CDR3 is TGTGCCAGCCGTTCCCGGGGGCAGGGGGAGACCCAGTACTTC.

The sample holds a few counts of this clonotype. V gene TRBV3-1 combines with J gene TRBJ1-2; 10 positions match TRBD1. With V trimmed by 0 bases and J by 13 bases, 8 bases remained unmatched. Per germline, CDR1 LGHDT and CDR2 YNNKEL (reference sequence). This CDR3 region has 14 residues. CDR3 nucleotide sequence: TGTGCCAGCAGCCAAGAGTTCGAGACAGGGGGCCTCACCTTC. Its translation: CASSQEFETGGLTF. Combining the CDR3 with reference TRBV3-1 and TRBJ1-2 gives the whole variable domain DTAVSQTPKYLVTQMGNDKSIKCEQNLGHDTMYWYKQDSKKFLKIMFSYNNKELIINETVPNRFSPKSPDKAHLNLHINSLELGDSAVYFCASSQEFETGGLTFGSGTRLTVV.

The V call is TRBV5-1, the J call TRBJ2-3; D is perhaps TRBD1 (6 bases). V was pared by 0 bases and J by 2 bases, with 10 bases between. This CDR3 has 15 amino acids. The germline CDR1 and CDR2 sequences are SGHRS and YFSETQ. DNA for the CDR3: TGCGCCAGCAGCTTGGGAGGGGGACCCACAGATACGCAGTATTTT. Protein product: CASSLGGGPTDTQYF.

In its sample, this clonotype was seen a few times. This chain connects TRBV7-9 to TRBJ2-1; 10 nucleotides align to TRBD2. Trimming removed 5 bases from V and 0 bases from J; junction bases left unmatched: 10. Per germline, CDR1 SEHNR and CDR2 FQNEAQ (reference sequence). This CDR3 spans 18 amino acids. CDR3 residues: CASSPKSGGAFSYNEQFF. The CDR3 DNA follows: TGTGCCAGCAGCCCTAAGAGCGGGGGGGCCTTCTCCTACAATGAGCAGTTCTTC.

This clonotype was seen only a few times. The genes are TRBV7-6 and TRBJ2-1; D is perhaps TRBD1 (5 bases). Germline assignment: CDR1 SGHVS and CDR2 FNYEAQ. The CDR3 contains 15 residues. With 4 bases removed from V and 5 bases from J, the gap between germline ends came to 15 bases. The CDR3 DNA reads TGTGCCAGCAGCTCTCCTCTGGGGCCAAACAATGAGCAGTTCTTC. Translation: CASSSPLGPNNEQFF.

The chain carries TRBV7-6 and TRBJ2-1; TRBD2 agrees at 10 bases. The CDR3 has 16 residues. The V gene's germline CDR1 is SGHVS and CDR2 FNYEAQ. V shed 1 base, J shed 5 bases, and the junction held 5 bases outside the gene matches. CDR3 sequence reads: CASSLESSGGNNEQFF. In nucleotides, the CDR3 is TGTGCCAGCAGCTTAGAGTCTAGCGGGGGAAACAATGAGCAGTTCTTC.

V gene TRBV7-3 combines with J gene TRBJ2-5; 7 nucleotides match TRBD2. This CDR3 has 15 residues. The germline V gene has CDR1 SGHTA and CDR2 FQGTGA. Trimming removed 2 bases from V and 3 bases from J; junction bases left unmatched: 6. CDR3 sequence (DNA): TGTGCCAGCAGCTTATTGGGGGGGATCGAAGAGACCCAGTACTTC. Translating gives CASSLLGGIEETQYF.

The J gene is TRBJ1-2, the V gene TRBV11-2; TRBD1 matches at 8 bases. Trimming took 5 bases from V and 4 from J; bases not matched to a gene: 9. The CDR3 is 15 residues long. Germline V gene lookup returns CDR1 SGHAT and CDR2 FQNNGV. The DNA for the CDR3 is TGTGCCAGCAGCGGGACAGGCGAACCTATCTATGGCTACACCTTC. This codes for CASSGTGEPIYGYTF.

This clonotype was picked up a small number of times. The rearrangement uses TRBV29-1 and TRBJ2-1, with TRBD1 identical over 8 bases. CDR3 length equals 16 residues. Germline CDR1 is SQVTM and CDR2 is ANQGSEA. Trimming removed 0 bases from V and 6 bases from J; junction bases left unmatched: 10. CDR3 loop: CSVEDLVDREFNEQFF. In DNA form, the CDR3 reads TGCAGCGTTGAAGATCTGGTGGACAGGGAGTTCAATGAGCAGTTCTTC.

The V gene is TRBV27, the J gene TRBJ2-5; no clear D. The CDR3 is 16 residues long. Trimming stripped 0 bases from V and 3 bases from J, with 14 bases between. In germline, CDR1 is MNHEY, CDR2 SMNVEV (reference sequence). The CDR3 loop is CASSLSRSTVKETQYF. Here the CDR3 DNA reads TGTGCCAGCAGTTTATCGAGGTCTACAGTTAAAGAGACCCAGTACTTC.

The gene calls are TRBV7-8 and TRBJ2-3; D not resolved. CDR3 length: 15 amino acids. Trimming removed 3 bases from V and 2 bases from J, with 12 bases in between. Germline CDR1 SGHVS, CDR2 FQNEAQ. This CDR3 reads CASSFVHRSTDTQYF. The CDR3 bases are TGTGCCAGCAGCTTCGTGCACAGATCCACAGATACGCAGTATTTT.

This clonotype was picked up a small number of times. The rearrangement uses TRBV12-3 or TRBV12-4 and TRBJ1-5; 11 bases match TRBD1. Trimming removed 1 base from V and 6 bases from J; junction bases left unmatched: 2. The CDR3 has 15 amino acids. This CDR3 is CASSLGTGGRQPQHF. The CDR3 DNA reads TGTGCCAGCAGTTTAGGGACAGGGGGCCGTCAGCCCCAGCATTTT.

The sample holds a few counts of this clonotype. The chain couples TRBV4-1 to TRBJ2-3; TRBD2 matches at 9 bases. J lost 10 bases, V lost 2 bases, and 4 bases had no gene match. CDR3 length equals 13 residues. Germline V gene lookup returns CDR1 MGHRA and CDR2 YSYEKL. The CDR3 DNA sequence: TGCGCCAGCAGCCAACCTAGCGGGGTGCCGCAGTATTTT. Translating gives CASSQPSGVPQYF.